Following are 17 T cell receptor beta chains from one sample sequenced in a study of CD8 T cells in Susac syndrome. RNA in amounts of roughly 0.5 to 1 ug was reverse transcribed with random hexamers. Via MiXCR, TCRdb re-called the immunoSEQ multiplex PCR reads, giving one row per CDR3 protein. The sample records roughly 300,000 distinct CDR3 sequences, roughly 84% being singletons. The specimen sequenced was CD8+ T cells from PBMCs. Every receptor here comes from a human donor with multiple sclerosis.

V is TRBV6-1 and J is TRBJ1-5, with a weak D call TRBD1 (6 bases). CDR1 is MNHNS and CDR2 is SASEGT in the germline V gene. This CDR3 region has 14 residues. The V end lost 6 bases, the J end lost 4 bases, and 13 bases lay between the germline ends. Written as DNA, the CDR3 is TGTGCCAGCAGGTCACAGGGATTTAATCAGCCCCAGCATTTT. Residues: CASRSQGFNQPQHF.

The chain recombines TRBV6-5 with TRBJ2-7; D might be TRBD1 (6 bases). The germline V gene has CDR1 MNHEY and CDR2 SVGAGI. The CDR3 has 14 amino acids. V was clipped by 2 bases and J by 4 bases, with 12 bases between them. CDR3 region: CASSYGGSLYEQYF. CDR3 sequence (DNA): TGTGCCAGCAGTTACGGGGGCTCCCTATACGAGCAGTACTTC.

The rearrangement links TRBV5-1 to TRBJ2-5; 7 bases are a match to TRBD1. Trimming cost V 0 bases and J 5 bases; bases outside gene matches: 7. This CDR3 spans 15 amino acids. Germline V lookup: CDR1 SGHRS, CDR2 YFSETQ. CDR3 amino acids: CASSLASTGDETQYF. In DNA, the CDR3 is TGCGCCAGCAGCTTGGCGAGTACAGGGGACGAGACCCAGTACTTC. Using reference TRBV5-1 and TRBJ2-5 for the parts outside the CDR3, the full variable domain is KAGVTQTPRYLIKTRGQQVTLSCSPISGHRSVSWYQQTPGQGLQFLFEYFSETQRNKGNFPGRFSGRQFSNSRSEMNVSTLELGDSALYLCASSLASTGDETQYFGPGTRLLVL.

This clonotype has more than one count but fewer than ten. CDR3 nucleotides: TGTGCCAGCAGTGAGGGACAGATGAACACTGAAGCTTTCTTT. Translated: CASSEGQMNTEAFF. The chain employs TRBV2 and TRBJ1-1; 7 bases are a match to TRBD1. CDR1 and CDR2 (germline): SNHLY, FYNNEI. The trim removed 3 bases at V and 0 bases at J, leaving 1 base unmatched. The CDR3 spans 14 residues. The full variable domain, in which reference TRBV2 and TRBJ1-1 provide the parts outside the CDR3, is EPEVTQTPSHQVTQMGQEVILRCVPISNHLYFYWYRQILGQKVEFLVSFYNNEISEKSEIFDDQFSVERPDGSNFTLKIRSTKLEDSAMYFCASSEGQMNTEAFFGQGTRLTVV.

The chain joins TRBV28 to TRBJ2-7; D tentatively fits TRBD1 or TRBD2 (5 bases each). CDR1 is MDHEN, CDR2 SYDVKM, per germline. This CDR3 contains 15 residues. V gave up 7 bases and J gave up 0 bases, with 16 bases separating them. CDR3 sequence: CASTTRDRSSYEQYF. The CDR3 DNA reads TGTGCCAGCACCACCCGGGACCGCAGCTCCTACGAGCAGTACTTC.

This chain links TRBV6-5 with TRBJ2-7; no definite D call. This CDR3 has 15 residues. Germline V gene sequence: CDR1 MNHEY, CDR2 SVGAGI. Trimming shortened V by 5 bases and J by 7 bases, and 21 bases separated the two germline ends. Here the CDR3 reads CASSPSSDSKGEQYF. In DNA, the CDR3 is TGTGCCAGCAGTCCCAGCAGTGATTCGAAAGGAGAGCAGTACTTC.

The rearrangement uses TRBV7-9 and TRBJ2-5, with 7 nucleotides matching TRBD2. The CDR3 spans 15 residues. The V segment lost 0 bases and the J segment 5 bases; nucleotides outside the gene matches: 6. Looked up from germline, CDR1 is SEHNR and CDR2 is FQNEAQ (reference sequence). CDR3 sequence (DNA): TGTGCCAGCAGCTTAGCCGGACTAGTCCGTGAGACCCAGTACTTC. Translating gives CASSLAGLVRETQYF. Together with reference TRBV7-9 and TRBJ2-5, the CDR3 gives the full variable domain: DTGVSQNPRHKITKRGQNVTFRCDPISEHNRLYWYRQTLGQGPEFLTYFQNEAQLEKSRLLSDRFSAERPKGSFSTLEIQRTEQGDSAMYLCASSLAGLVRETQYFGPGTRLLVL.

This rearrangement joins TRBV27 to TRBJ1-1, with D maybe TRBD1 (5 bases). Germline V gene sequence: CDR1 MNHEY, CDR2 SMNVEV (reference sequence). The V end lost 6 bases, the J end lost 1 base, and 9 bases lay between the germline ends. CDR3 size: 13 residues. CDR3 sequence: CASRGDGNTEAFF. The CDR3 DNA is TGTGCCAGCAGGGGGGACGGGAACACTGAAGCTTTCTTT.

This clonotype was observed a handful of times. The rearrangement links TRBV5-4 to TRBJ1-3; D is uncertain. V lost 0 bases to trimming and J lost 1 base, with 5 bases between them. This CDR3 has 14 residues. Looked up from germline, CDR1 is SGHNT and CDR2 is YYREEE (reference sequence). The CDR3 bases are TGTGCCAGCAGCTTGGGAGATTCTGGAAACACCATATATTTT. Translated, it gives CASSLGDSGNTIYF.

The gene calls are TRBV12-3 or TRBV12-4 and TRBJ2-7; 8 bases are a match to TRBD2. The CDR3 is 15 amino acids. Unmatched junction bases numbered 8, after V lost 3 bases and J lost 4 bases. Written as DNA, the CDR3 is TGTGCCAGCAGTTTCCTAGCGGGCACTTCATACGAGCAGTACTTC. This translates into CASSFLAGTSYEQYF.

This clonotype was recorded once. The CDR3 coding sequence is TGTGCCAGCAGCTCCACTAGGGTACGGGGTGAGCAGTTCTTC. Translating it yields CASSSTRVRGEQFF. The J gene is TRBJ2-1, the V gene TRBV11-2, with TRBD2 as a possible D gene (5 bases). The CDR3 runs to 14 residues. Trimming stripped 4 bases from V and 9 bases from J, with 16 bases between. CDR1 and CDR2 (germline): SGHAT, FQNNGV.

The gene calls are TRBV29-1 and TRBJ2-7; 9 nucleotides match TRBD1. Germline V gives CDR1 SQVTM, CDR2 ANQGSEA. V lost 3 bases and J lost 3; bases outside the gene matches: 0. The CDR3 runs 12 residues. CDR3 nucleotide sequence: TGCAGCGTTGAGACAGGGGGCTACGAGCAGTACTTC. The encoded protein is CSVETGGYEQYF.

The chain carries TRBV10-3 and TRBJ2-1, with 16 bases aligning to TRBD2. The CDR3 length is 20 residues. Trimming removed 1 base from V and 0 bases from J; junction bases left unmatched: 6. Per germline, CDR1 ENHRY and CDR2 SYGVKD. The CDR3 loop is CAISELPGLAGGSSYNEQFF. The CDR3 DNA reads TGTGCCATCAGTGAGTTACCGGGACTAGCGGGAGGGAGCTCCTACAATGAGCAGTTCTTC.

The CDR3 DNA sequence: TGTGCCAGCAGCTACCAGGACAGGGGAGGTCCTGGGGCCAACGTCCTGACTTTC. This translates into CASSYQDRGGPGANVLTF. This chain connects TRBV7-9 to TRBJ2-6, with 9 bases fitting TRBD1. Unmatched junction bases numbered 9, after V lost 4 bases and J lost 2 bases. CDR1 is SEHNR and CDR2 is FQNEAQ in the germline V gene (reference sequence). CDR3 length: 18 amino acids.

The chain joins TRBV14 to TRBJ2-5; no reliable D call. V dropped 0 bases and J dropped 2 bases, with 10 bases sitting between them. CDR3 size: 15 residues. Germline V gene data show CDR1 as SGHDN and CDR2 as FVKESK. The CDR3 here is CASSQELTKQETQYF. The CDR3 nucleotides read TGTGCCAGCAGCCAAGAGTTAACTAAACAAGAGACCCAGTACTTC.

The chain carries TRBV3-1 and TRBJ2-7; 8 bases fit TRBD1. The CDR3 has 17 residues. Germline assignment: CDR1 LGHDT and CDR2 YNNKEL (reference sequence). The V segment lost 4 bases and the J segment 4 bases; nucleotides outside the gene matches: 15. The chain's CDR3 is CASSLFPPGQVNYEQYF. The CDR3 DNA reads as TGTGCCAGCAGCCTCTTTCCCCCGGGACAGGTGAATTACGAGCAGTACTTC.

This clonotype was detected only once. The chain couples TRBV3-1 to TRBJ1-5, with TRBD1 as a possible D gene (6 bases). Trimming cost V 4 bases and J 5 bases, with 15 bases left between them. The CDR3 loop spans 15 amino acids. Germline loops: CDR1 LGHDT, CDR2 YNNKEL (reference sequence). Here the CDR3 reads CASSPNPGADQPQHF. The CDR3 coding sequence is TGTGCCAGCAGCCCTAATCCAGGGGCGGATCAGCCCCAGCATTTT.